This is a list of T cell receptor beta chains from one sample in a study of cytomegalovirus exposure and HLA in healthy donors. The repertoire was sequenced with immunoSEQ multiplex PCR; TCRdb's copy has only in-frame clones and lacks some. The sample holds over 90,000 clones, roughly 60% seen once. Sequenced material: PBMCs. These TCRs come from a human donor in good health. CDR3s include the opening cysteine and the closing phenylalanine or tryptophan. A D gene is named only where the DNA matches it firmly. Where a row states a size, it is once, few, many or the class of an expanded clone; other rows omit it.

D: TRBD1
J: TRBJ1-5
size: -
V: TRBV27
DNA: TGTGCCAGCAGTGGCAGGGGGTCTCTTAGCAATCAGCCCCAGCATTTT
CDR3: CASSGRGSLSNQPQHF

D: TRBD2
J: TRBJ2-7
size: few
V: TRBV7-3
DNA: TGTGCCAGCAGCTTAGCGGGAGGGCCGAGTTACGAGCAGTACTTC
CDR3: CASSLAGGPSYEQYF

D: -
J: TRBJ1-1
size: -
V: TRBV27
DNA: TGTGCCAGCAGTTCCATCAGGGGAGTAAGGAACACTGAAGCTTTCTTT
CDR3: CASSSIRGVRNTEAFF

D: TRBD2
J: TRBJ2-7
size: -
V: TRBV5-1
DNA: TGCGCCAGCAGCTTGGCCACGACTACTAGCGGCTACGAGCAGTACTTC
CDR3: CASSLATTTSGYEQYF

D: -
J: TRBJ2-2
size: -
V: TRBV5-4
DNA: TGTGCCAGCAGCCTAAACACCGGGGAGCTGTTTTTT
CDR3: CASSLNTGELFF

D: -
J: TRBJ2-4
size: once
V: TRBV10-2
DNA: TGCGCCAGCAGTGATAGGCAGACTTTAGCCAAAAACATTCAGTACTTC
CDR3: CASSDRQTLAKNIQYF

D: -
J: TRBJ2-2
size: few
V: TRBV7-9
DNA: TGTGCCAGCAGCTCATTCGGACACCTTATGGGGGGGGAGCTGTTTTTT
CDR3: CASSSFGHLMGGELFF

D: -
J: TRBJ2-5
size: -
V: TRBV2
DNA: TGTGCCAGCGCCTCGGGGGAGGAGACCCAGTACTTC
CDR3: CASASGEETQYF

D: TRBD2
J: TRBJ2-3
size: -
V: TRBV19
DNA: TGTGCCAGTACCCCATCTAGCGGGGGTCGGGATACGCAGTATTTT
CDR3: CASTPSSGGRDTQYF

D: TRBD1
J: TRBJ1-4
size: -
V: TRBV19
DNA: TGTGCCAGTAATGACAGGGTGAATGAAAAACTGTTTTTT
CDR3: CASNDRVNEKLFF

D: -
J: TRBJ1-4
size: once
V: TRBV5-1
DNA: TGCGCCAGCAGCTTGGTGGCAGGGGATAGGGAAAAACTGTTTTTT
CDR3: CASSLVAGDREKLFF

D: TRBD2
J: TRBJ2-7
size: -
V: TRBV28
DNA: TGTGCCAGCACTTCGGGACTAGCGCTATACGAGCAGTACTTC
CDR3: CASTSGLALYEQYF

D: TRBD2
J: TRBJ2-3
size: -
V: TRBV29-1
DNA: TGCAGCGTATCAGCGGGGATCACAGATACGCAGTATTTT
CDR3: CSVSAGITDTQYF

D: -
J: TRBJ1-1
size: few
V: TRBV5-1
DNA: TGCGCCAGCAGCCGACAGGTTGTGAACACTGAAGCTTTCTTT
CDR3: CASSRQVVNTEAFF

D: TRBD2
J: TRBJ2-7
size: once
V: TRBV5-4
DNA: TGTGCCAGCAGCTTGGTTTTATGGGGTAGCGGGAGGTCCTACGAGCAGTACTTC
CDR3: CASSLVLWGSGRSYEQYF

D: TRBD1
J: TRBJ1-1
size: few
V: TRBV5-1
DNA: TGCGCCAGCAGCCCCAGGACAGGGGAAAGCACTGAAGCTTTCTTT
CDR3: CASSPRTGESTEAFF

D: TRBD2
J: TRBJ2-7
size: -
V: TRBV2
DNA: TGTGCCAGCAGGGCCGGGACTAGCGGGACCTACGAGCAGTACTTC
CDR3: CASRAGTSGTYEQYF

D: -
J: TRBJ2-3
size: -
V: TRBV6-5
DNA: TGTGCCAGCAGCCCCCGTGGGCGGGTCGGAGATACGCAGTATTTT
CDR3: CASSPRGRVGDTQYF

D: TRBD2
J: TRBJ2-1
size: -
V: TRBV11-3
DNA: TGTGCCAGCAGCTTAATGGGAAGGGGAGGGCATGAGCAGTTCTTC
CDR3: CASSLMGRGGHEQFF

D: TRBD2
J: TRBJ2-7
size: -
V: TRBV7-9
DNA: TGTGCCAGTAGCTTAGGGACTAGCGGGAGGACCTCCTACGAGCAGTACTTC
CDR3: CASSLGTSGRTSYEQYF

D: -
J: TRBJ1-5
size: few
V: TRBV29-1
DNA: TGCAGCGTTGGGGCAGGGGAAGGTCAGCCCCAGCATTTT
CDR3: CSVGAGEGQPQHF

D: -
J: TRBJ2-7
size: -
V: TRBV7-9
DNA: TGTGCCAGCAGCCCATCCTACGAGCAGTACTTC
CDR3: CASSPSYEQYF

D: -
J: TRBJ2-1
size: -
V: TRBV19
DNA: TGTGCCAGTAGTCTCCTAAGCGGAAATGAGCAGTTCTTC
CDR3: CASSLLSGNEQFF

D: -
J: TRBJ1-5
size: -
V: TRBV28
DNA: TGTGCCAGCAGTTTGGGGCAGAATCAGCCCCAGCATTTT
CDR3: CASSLGQNQPQHF

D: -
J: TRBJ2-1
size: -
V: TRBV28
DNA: TGTGCCAGCAGTTCGGGGAACAGAGACAATGAGCAGTTCTTC
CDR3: CASSSGNRDNEQFF

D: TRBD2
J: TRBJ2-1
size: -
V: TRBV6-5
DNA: TGTGCCAGCAGCCGGCGACCGGGACTAGCAGATGAGCAGTTCTTC
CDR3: CASSRRPGLADEQFF

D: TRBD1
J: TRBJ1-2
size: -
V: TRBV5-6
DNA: TGTGCCAGCAGACAGACAGGGAAGGAGGATGGCTACACCTTC
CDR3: CASRQTGKEDGYTF

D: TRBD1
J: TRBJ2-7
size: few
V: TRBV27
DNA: TGTGCCAGCAGTTTATTAGGACGACAGGGCAATCGATACGAGCAGTACTTC
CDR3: CASSLLGRQGNRYEQYF

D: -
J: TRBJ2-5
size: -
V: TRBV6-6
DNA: TGTGCCAGCAGTTATGGTCTAGCGATTGAGACCCAGTACTTC
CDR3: CASSYGLAIETQYF